The clone carrying this TCR beta chain appeared once. The data were obtained in a study of blood T cell repertoires in COVID-19. Measured with immunoSEQ multiplex PCR; TCRdb has only the in-frame clones, and not every one. The sample lists about 97,000 clones, about 86% occurring once. V shed 7 bases, J shed 0 bases, and the junction held 19 bases outside the gene matches. CDR3 length equals 20 residues. Germline lookup yields CDR1 SGHVS and CDR2 FNYEAQ. This chain joins TRBV7-6 and TRBJ2-7; 12 nucleotides align to TRBD2. The TCR sequence derives from a human donor in a cohort sampled during active COVID-19. The sequenced sample consisted of peripheral blood. CDR3 bases: TGTGCCAGCACCGACTCAGCCCGGACTAGCGGGATAGTGTCCTCCTACGAGCAGTACTTC. Its translation is CASTDSARTSGIVSSYEQYF.